The rows below give T cell receptor beta chains drawn from one sample of a study of blood T cell repertoires in COVID-19. TCRdb keeps only in-frame clones here, not all; method: immunoSEQ multiplex PCR. Of around 200,000 clones in the sample, 88% were seen once. Input material: peripheral blood. The receptors derive from a man younger than 30 with active or convalescent COVID-19. Each CDR3 is given with its conserved first and last residue. Fields, in order: V gene, J gene, clone size, D gene, CDR3 DNA, CDR3 protein. A D gene is named only where the DNA matches it firmly. Clone size, where shown, is once, few, many, or a class for clones that have expanded.

v_gene: TRBV5-1
j_gene: TRBJ2-1
abundance: .
d_gene: TRBD2
CDR3nt: TGCGCCAGCAGCCCTCCGGGACTAGCGGGATTAAAGGAGTCCAATGAGCAGTTCTTC
CDR3aa: CASSPPGLAGLKESNEQFF

v_gene: TRBV19
j_gene: TRBJ2-6
abundance: .
d_gene: TRBD1
CDR3nt: TGTGCCAGTAGTATTGGACAGGGGGCGGACGGGGCCAACGTCCTGACTTTC
CDR3aa: CASSIGQGADGANVLTF

v_gene: TRBV30
j_gene: TRBJ1-6
abundance: .
d_gene: .
CDR3nt: TGTGCCTGGGAAACTACAAATTCACCCCTCCACTTT
CDR3aa: CAWETTNSPLHF

v_gene: TRBV7-8
j_gene: TRBJ2-1
abundance: .
d_gene: TRBD2
CDR3nt: TGTGCCAGCAGCGGAAGAGCGGGGATGGGCGATGAGCAGTTCTTC
CDR3aa: CASSGRAGMGDEQFF

v_gene: TRBV30
j_gene: TRBJ1-2
abundance: .
d_gene: TRBD1
CDR3nt: TGTGCCTGGACGGGACAGGGAGATGGTGGCTACACCTTC
CDR3aa: CAWTGQGDGGYTF

v_gene: TRBV2
j_gene: TRBJ1-2
abundance: .
d_gene: .
CDR3nt: TGTGCCAGCAAAACGGAGGGGCCGGACTATGGCTACACCTTC
CDR3aa: CASKTEGPDYGYTF

v_gene: TRBV27
j_gene: TRBJ2-7
abundance: .
d_gene: .
CDR3nt: TGTGCCAGCAGCCCAATGGACAGCTACGAGCAGTACTTC
CDR3aa: CASSPMDSYEQYF

v_gene: TRBV6-5
j_gene: TRBJ2-3
abundance: .
d_gene: TRBD1
CDR3nt: TGTGCCAGCAGGACTGGGACAGGGGTAAGGGATACGCAGTATTTT
CDR3aa: CASRTGTGVRDTQYF

v_gene: TRBV18
j_gene: TRBJ2-7
abundance: .
d_gene: TRBD2
CDR3nt: TGTGCCAGCTCACCAGGCCTAGCGGTACTCCTGGAGCAGTACTTC
CDR3aa: CASSPGLAVLLEQYF

v_gene: TRBV6-5
j_gene: TRBJ2-2
abundance: .
d_gene: .
CDR3nt: TGTGCCAGCACCACTGTCTCGGGCACCGGGGAGCTGTTTTTT
CDR3aa: CASTTVSGTGELFF

v_gene: TRBV7-9
j_gene: TRBJ1-1
abundance: .
d_gene: .
CDR3nt: TGTGCCAGCAGCCGGGGTGGGGGGGTTGGCACTGAAGCTTTCTTT
CDR3aa: CASSRGGGVGTEAFF

v_gene: TRBV11-2
j_gene: TRBJ2-3
abundance: .
d_gene: TRBD1
CDR3nt: TGTGCCAGCAGCGATAACCCTGGGACAGGCACAGATACGCAGTATTTT
CDR3aa: CASSDNPGTGTDTQYF

v_gene: TRBV27
j_gene: TRBJ2-3
abundance: .
d_gene: .
CDR3nt: TGTGCCAGCAGTTTACGGGGAATTTTCACAGATACGCAGTATTTT
CDR3aa: CASSLRGIFTDTQYF

v_gene: TRBV7-2
j_gene: TRBJ2-7
abundance: .
d_gene: TRBD2
CDR3nt: TGTGCCTCCACCCCGGGACTAGCTTTCTACGAGCAGTACTTC
CDR3aa: CASTPGLAFYEQYF

v_gene: TRBV23-1
j_gene: TRBJ2-5
abundance: .
d_gene: .
CDR3nt: TGCGCCAGCAGTCAATTATTCTTGCGGCCCGCCCCTGGGACCCAGTACTTC
CDR3aa: CASSQLFLRPAPGTQYF

v_gene: TRBV3-1/TRBV3-2
j_gene: TRBJ2-5
abundance: .
d_gene: .
CDR3nt: TGTGCCAGCCTTAGGGGCGGGACCCAGTACTTC
CDR3aa: CASLRGGTQYF

v_gene: TRBV2
j_gene: TRBJ1-5
abundance: .
d_gene: .
CDR3nt: TGTGCCAGCAGGAGTCAGGGGAATCAGCCCCAGCATTTT
CDR3aa: CASRSQGNQPQHF

v_gene: TRBV7-9
j_gene: TRBJ1-1
abundance: .
d_gene: .
CDR3nt: TGTGCCAGCAGCTTAGGGAACAGGTTGAACACTGAAGCTTTCTTT
CDR3aa: CASSLGNRLNTEAFF

v_gene: TRBV30
j_gene: TRBJ1-4
abundance: .
d_gene: .
CDR3nt: TGTGCCTGGAGTGTAATAGCCCGGGAAAAACTGTTTTTT
CDR3aa: CAWSVIAREKLFF

v_gene: TRBV7-9
j_gene: TRBJ2-5
abundance: .
d_gene: TRBD1
CDR3nt: TGTGCCAGCAGCCCCCCACTGACAGGGGAGACCCAGTACTTC
CDR3aa: CASSPPLTGETQYF

v_gene: TRBV19
j_gene: TRBJ1-5
abundance: .
d_gene: TRBD1
CDR3nt: TGTGCCAGTAGTTTCCTACCAGGGGGGAATCAGCCCCAGCATTTT
CDR3aa: CASSFLPGGNQPQHF

v_gene: TRBV4-1
j_gene: TRBJ2-6
abundance: .
d_gene: .
CDR3nt: TGCGCCAGCAGCCTGCGGGGGGCCAACGTCCTGACTTTC
CDR3aa: CASSLRGANVLTF

v_gene: TRBV19
j_gene: TRBJ2-2
abundance: once
d_gene: .
CDR3nt: TGTGCCAGTGGGAGCACCGGGGAGCTGTTTTTT
CDR3aa: CASGSTGELFF

v_gene: TRBV6-5
j_gene: TRBJ2-1
abundance: .
d_gene: TRBD2
CDR3nt: TGTGCCAGCAGTTACCCCGGGACTAGCGGGAGGATGTGGTTCTTC
CDR3aa: CASSYPGTSGRMWFF

v_gene: TRBV7-9
j_gene: TRBJ1-1
abundance: .
d_gene: .
CDR3nt: TGTGCCAGCAGCTTAGCTGTAATCAGACAACCTGAAGCTTTCTTT
CDR3aa: CASSLAVIRQPEAFF

v_gene: TRBV29-1
j_gene: TRBJ1-1
abundance: .
d_gene: .
CDR3nt: TGCAGCGTTTTTGTTACGGTGAACACTGAAGCTTTCTTT
CDR3aa: CSVFVTVNTEAFF

v_gene: TRBV4-2
j_gene: TRBJ2-1
abundance: .
d_gene: TRBD2
CDR3nt: TGTGCCAGCAGCCCGCAGACTAGCGGGGGCGACAATGAGCAGTTCTTC
CDR3aa: CASSPQTSGGDNEQFF

v_gene: TRBV5-1
j_gene: TRBJ1-1
abundance: few
d_gene: .
CDR3nt: TGCGCCAGCAGCTTGGCCGGAGGTCAGTACACTGAAGCTTTCTTT
CDR3aa: CASSLAGGQYTEAFF

v_gene: TRBV5-8
j_gene: TRBJ2-1
abundance: .
d_gene: .
CDR3nt: TGTGCCACCTACACCGAGAGGGTGGACTACAATGAGCAGTTCTTC
CDR3aa: CATYTERVDYNEQFF

v_gene: TRBV7-9
j_gene: TRBJ1-4
abundance: .
d_gene: .
CDR3nt: TGTGCCAGCAGCTTACGGGGGACTAATGAAAAACTGTTTTTT
CDR3aa: CASSLRGTNEKLFF

v_gene: TRBV6-2/TRBV6-3
j_gene: TRBJ2-7
abundance: .
d_gene: .
CDR3nt: TGTGCCAGCAGTTATCCTAGCTCCTACGAGCAGTACTTC
CDR3aa: CASSYPSSYEQYF

v_gene: TRBV5-1
j_gene: TRBJ2-2
abundance: once
d_gene: TRBD2
CDR3nt: TGCGCCAGCAGCCGCACACTGGTGAGCGGGAGGGCCGAGGGCACCGGGGAGCTGTTTTTT
CDR3aa: CASSRTLVSGRAEGTGELFF

v_gene: TRBV7-8
j_gene: TRBJ2-3
abundance: .
d_gene: TRBD2
CDR3nt: TGTGCCAGCAGCCAGGGACTAGCGGGAGTGGCAGATACGCAGTATTTT
CDR3aa: CASSQGLAGVADTQYF

v_gene: TRBV18
j_gene: TRBJ2-7
abundance: .
d_gene: TRBD2
CDR3nt: TGTGCCAGCTCACCCCTGAGCGGGAGTGGAGGCTACGAGCAGTACTTC
CDR3aa: CASSPLSGSGGYEQYF

v_gene: TRBV11-1
j_gene: TRBJ2-1
abundance: .
d_gene: TRBD2
CDR3nt: TGTGCCAAAAAGAGACTAGCGGGAAACAATGAGCAGTTCTTC
CDR3aa: CAKKRLAGNNEQFF

v_gene: TRBV5-6
j_gene: TRBJ2-7
abundance: .
d_gene: .
CDR3nt: TGTGCCAGCAGCTTGGGATCCAGTCCCTACGAGCAGTACTTC
CDR3aa: CASSLGSSPYEQYF

v_gene: TRBV10-3
j_gene: TRBJ2-1
abundance: .
d_gene: .
CDR3nt: TGTGCCATCAGTGAGTCCAGGGTGGCTGAGCAGTTCTTC
CDR3aa: CAISESRVAEQFF

v_gene: TRBV9
j_gene: TRBJ1-1
abundance: .
d_gene: .
CDR3nt: TGTGCCAGCAGCGTACAGGGTGGGGCTGAAGCTTTCTTT
CDR3aa: CASSVQGGAEAFF

v_gene: TRBV3-1/TRBV3-2
j_gene: TRBJ2-1
abundance: .
d_gene: TRBD1
CDR3nt: TGTGCCAGCAGCCAAGACCTCACTCAACGGACAGGACAGTTCTTC
CDR3aa: CASSQDLTQRTGQFF

v_gene: TRBV11-3
j_gene: TRBJ2-3
abundance: .
d_gene: .
CDR3nt: TGTGCCAGCAGCTTAGGGGGTATGGGGCCTATCACAGATACGCAGTATTTT
CDR3aa: CASSLGGMGPITDTQYF

v_gene: TRBV7-9
j_gene: TRBJ1-1
abundance: once
d_gene: .
CDR3nt: TGTGCCAGCAGCCCAGGGGTACTAATCTATTTAGGAGCTTTCTTT
CDR3aa: CASSPGVLIYLGAFF

v_gene: TRBV29-1
j_gene: TRBJ1-1
abundance: .
d_gene: .
CDR3nt: TGCAGCGTTGAAGCCCAGGGGCAGGGGTACACTGAAGCTTTCTTT
CDR3aa: CSVEAQGQGYTEAFF

v_gene: TRBV9
j_gene: TRBJ2-1
abundance: .
d_gene: .
CDR3nt: TGTGCCAGCAGCGCGGGGAATTTAGGCAATGAGCAGTTCTTC
CDR3aa: CASSAGNLGNEQFF

v_gene: TRBV9
j_gene: TRBJ1-3
abundance: .
d_gene: .
CDR3nt: TGTGCCAGCAGCGTAAACACCGTCTCTGGAAACACCATATATTTT
CDR3aa: CASSVNTVSGNTIYF

v_gene: TRBV10-1
j_gene: TRBJ1-2
abundance: .
d_gene: TRBD1
CDR3nt: TGCGCCAGCAGGAGGACAGGGTCGAGGTTCACCTTC
CDR3aa: CASRRTGSRFTF

v_gene: TRBV11-2
j_gene: TRBJ1-5
abundance: .
d_gene: .
CDR3nt: TGTGCCAGCAGCTTAGATGGACAGTCCGATCAGCCCCAGCATTTT
CDR3aa: CASSLDGQSDQPQHF